This T cell receptor (beta chain) was documented in a study of blood T cells in healthy people across ages. Isolating PBMCs gave at least 6.5 million of these cells per sample. Regarding the study as a whole: TCR beta diversity correlated strongly with naive T cell percentage.

This clonotype was detected only a few times. As yet, its antigen is unknown. For the second PCR, which ran for about 6 to 12 cycles, a sample-barcoded 5' primer and a J-beta primer mix were used. One entry per CDR3 protein, called by TCRdb with MiXCR from the 5' RACE reads. This table has about 1.5 million distinct CDR3 sequences, approximately 39% appearing once. The sequenced material came from blood. The receptor was isolated from a woman aged 18 to 35 in good health.

The DNA for the CDR3 is TGTGCCAGCAGCACTAGCGGGATTGTTGAGCAGTTCTTC. Its translation: CASSTSGIVEQFF. V and J are TRBV7-9 and TRBJ2-1; 10 bases agree with TRBD2. The CDR3 consists of 13 residues. CDR1 SEHNR and CDR2 FQNEAQ come from the germline V gene (reference sequence). V lost 5 bases, J lost 9 bases, and 4 bases stayed unmatched.